These 18 T cell receptor beta chains share one sample of origin, sequenced in a study of T cell changes during pregnancy in multiple sclerosis. TCRdb's copy holds only in-frame clones and misses some; the assay was immunoSEQ multiplex PCR. Of about 21,000 clones listed, around 93% are singletons. Material: CD4+ T cells from peripheral blood mononuclear cells, obtained in the third trimester of pregnancy. The receptors derive from a female donor with multiple sclerosis, enrolled in a pregnancy study.

The rearrangement uses TRBV4-3 and TRBJ2-2, with TRBD2 as a possible D gene (6 bases). Looked up from germline, CDR1 is LGHNA and CDR2 is YSLEER. Trimming removed 4 bases from V and 1 base from J, with 10 bases in between. CDR3 length equals 15 residues. The CDR3 DNA reads as TGCGCCAGCAGCCGGGGGGATCAGAACACCGGGGAGCTGTTTTTT. It specifies CASSRGDQNTGELFF.

This chain connects TRBV28 to TRBJ1-4; maybe TRBD1 (5 bases). Germline values: CDR1 MDHEN, CDR2 SYDVKM. V lost 5 bases and J 8 bases, leaving 18 bases between the germline ends. The CDR3 is made up of 15 amino acids. The CDR3 DNA is TGTGCCAGCAGTCGTCTTGGGGGGGGAGGAGAAAAACTGTTTTTT. Protein product: CASSRLGGGGEKLFF.

The rearrangement joins TRBV2 to TRBJ2-7, with TRBD2 identical over 9 bases. Germline loops: CDR1 SNHLY, CDR2 FYNNEI. The CDR3 extends over 15 amino acids. Trimming cost V 5 bases and J 2 bases; bases outside gene matches: 7. CDR3 protein: CASSLNGGGAYEQYF. As DNA, the CDR3 is TGTGCCAGCAGTCTTAATGGCGGGGGGGCCTACGAGCAGTACTTC.

The chain joins TRBV30 to TRBJ1-4; D perhaps matches TRBD1 (6 bases). Between the trimmed V and J ends, which lost 3 bases and 8 bases, there was a span of 16 bases. CDR1 is GTSNPN and CDR2 is SVGIG in the germline V gene (reference sequence). This CDR3 has 14 residues. DNA for the CDR3: TGTGCCTGGAGCAAGACAGGAAGAGAGGAAAAACTGTTTTTT. Its protein product is CAWSKTGREEKLFF. Full variable domain (rest looked up from reference TRBV30 and TRBJ1-4): SQTIHQWPATLVQPVGSPLSLECTVEGTSNPNLYWYRQAAGRGLQLLFYSVGIGQISSEVPQNLSASRPQDRQFILSSKKLLLSDSGFYLCAWSKTGREEKLFFGSGTQLSVL.

The rearrangement joins TRBV5-1 to TRBJ2-5, with 7 positions matching TRBD1. The CDR3 has 12 residues. J was trimmed by 8 bases and V by 2 bases; bases with no gene match: 3. Germline CDR1 reads SGHRS; CDR2 reads YFSETQ. The CDR3 loop is CASSFEGATQYF. In DNA, the CDR3 is TGCGCCAGCAGCTTTGAGGGGGCTACCCAGTACTTC.

A single count supports this clone. This chain uses TRBV7-2 with TRBJ2-2; the D gene is possibly TRBD2 (7 bases). There are 15 residues in the CDR3. Per germline, CDR1 SGHTA and CDR2 FQGNSA. Trimming stripped 2 bases from V and 7 bases from J, with 14 bases between. The CDR3 DNA is TGTGCCAGCAGCTTAAGGGGGGGCGCGGGCGGGGAGCTGTTTTTT. Its protein is CASSLRGGAGGELFF.

The rearrangement uses TRBV9 and TRBJ1-1, with a weak D call TRBD1 (6 bases). The V gene's germline CDR1 is SGDLS and CDR2 YYNGEE. V shed 3 bases and J shed 6 bases, with 6 bases lying between them. The CDR3 runs 11 residues. CDR3 bases: TGTGCCAGCAGCGACAGGGCTGAAGCTTTCTTT. Translation gives CASSDRAEAFF. Variable domain in full (rest from reference TRBV9 and TRBJ1-1): DSGVTQTPKHLITATGQRVTLRCSPRSGDLSVYWYQQSLDQGLQFLIQYYNGEERAKGNILERFSAQQFPDLHSELNLSSLELGDSALYFCASSDRAEAFFGQGTRLTVV.

The chain is built from TRBV4-3 and TRBJ2-2; 8 bases map to TRBD1. The germline V gene encodes CDR1 LGHNA and CDR2 YSLEER. This CDR3 is built from 18 residues. V lost 0 bases, J lost 1 base, and 7 bases stayed unmatched. CDR3 residues: CASSQEVPTGGNTGELFF. CDR3 nucleotides: TGCGCCAGCAGCCAAGAAGTTCCCACAGGGGGGAACACCGGGGAGCTGTTTTTT.

V is TRBV29-1 and J is TRBJ1-1; 7 bases line up with TRBD1. V gave up 7 bases and J gave up 0 bases; unmatched junction bases: 11. This CDR3 contains 15 residues. CDR1 SQVTM and CDR2 ANQGSEA come from the germline V gene. CDR3: CSARQGWGMNTEAFF. For the CDR3, the DNA is TGCAGCGCCCGACAGGGCTGGGGGATGAACACTGAAGCTTTCTTT.

The chain couples TRBV7-2 to TRBJ2-1, with TRBD2 matching 7 bases. The ends lost 3 bases at V and 3 bases at J; junction bases unmatched: 5. The CDR3 is 15 residues long. Germline V gene lookup returns CDR1 SGHTA and CDR2 FQGNSA. The CDR3 spells CASSLMRGNYNEQFF. The CDR3 bases are TGTGCCAGCAGCTTGATGCGGGGGAACTACAATGAGCAGTTCTTC.

The chain is built from TRBV2 and TRBJ2-5, with D perhaps TRBD2 (6 bases). There are 13 residues in the CDR3. Per the germline V gene, CDR1 is SNHLY and CDR2 is FYNNEI. Trimming shortened V by 8 bases and J by 1 base, and 11 bases separated the two germline ends. The CDR3 DNA is TGTGCCAGCGGGGACTGGTCCCAAGAGACCCAGTACTTC. It encodes CASGDWSQETQYF.

The V call is TRBV21-1, the J call TRBJ1-2; the table assigns TRBD1, which was not confirmed against the DNA. TRBV21-1 is a pseudogene segment. The CDR3 is 16 amino acids. The CDR3 coding sequence is TGTGCCAGCAGCTTTCCCCGGGCAGGGGGCGACTATGGCTACACCTTC. Amino acid sequence: CASSFPRAGGDYGYTF.

The chain is built from TRBV7-2 and TRBJ2-3; weak D call: TRBD1 (6 bases). The V and J ends lost 6 bases and 6 bases respectively, with 19 bases between them. The CDR3 loop spans 15 amino acids. The germline V gene has CDR1 SGHTA and CDR2 FQGNSA. Here the CDR3 reads CASSQGQLGVDTQYF. CDR3 DNA sequence: TGTGCCAGCAGTCAAGGACAGCTTGGCGTGGATACGCAGTATTTT.

V usage is TRBV7-9 and J usage is TRBJ2-7; D perhaps matches TRBD1 (6 bases). Germline V gene sequence: CDR1 SEHNR, CDR2 FQNEAQ (reference sequence). V was shortened by 5 bases and J by 5 bases, with 16 bases between the two germline ends. The CDR3 loop spans 14 amino acids. CDR3 sequence: CASSHHRVGNEQYF. In DNA form, the CDR3 reads TGTGCCAGCAGCCATCACAGGGTCGGTAACGAGCAGTACTTC.

The chain links TRBV6-5 to TRBJ2-1, with TRBD2 matching 8 bases. Germline V lookup: CDR1 MNHEY, CDR2 SVGAGI. V gave up 2 bases and J gave up 8 bases; unmatched junction bases: 11. The CDR3 has 16 amino acids. The CDR3 loop is CASSYGGWTSFDEQFF. In DNA form, the CDR3 reads TGTGCCAGCAGTTACGGGGGATGGACTAGCTTCGATGAGCAGTTCTTC.

J is TRBJ2-1 and V is TRBV2; 7 bases are shared with TRBD1. The CDR3 totals 14 residues. CDR1 is SNHLY, CDR2 FYNNEI, per germline. With 7 bases clipped from V and 9 bases from J, the junction kept 12 bases outside the gene matches. The CDR3 DNA reads as TGTGCCAGCACCTGGAACAGGGGAAGGGCTGAGCAGTTCTTC. Translating gives CASTWNRGRAEQFF.

The rearrangement uses TRBV6-5 and TRBJ2-1; tentatively, D is TRBD2 (5 bases). The CDR3 totals 15 residues. V was clipped by 4 bases and J by 6 bases, with 16 bases between them. Germline CDR1 reads MNHEY; CDR2 reads SVGAGI. This CDR3 is CASSSYWTHSNEQFF. CDR3 sequence (DNA): TGTGCCAGCAGTTCATATTGGACTCACTCCAATGAGCAGTTCTTC.

This clone was detected only once. The chain combines TRBV7-8 with TRBJ1-2; TRBD1 matches at 9 bases. Looked up from germline, CDR1 is SGHVS and CDR2 is FQNEAQ. This CDR3 comprises 13 residues. The J segment lost 7 bases and the V segment lost 5 bases, leaving 5 bases of the junction unmatched. In nucleotides, the CDR3 is TGTGCCAGCAGCGAACAGGGGGCGTCTGGCTACACCTTC. Protein sequence: CASSEQGASGYTF.